The clone carrying this T cell receptor (beta chain) was seen a handful of times. The antigen is not known. This sample is drawn from a study of STAT5B mutations in CD4+ large granular lymphocyte leukemia. Study-wide findings and caveats: TRBV06-family usage was enriched in top patient clones (8/27) versus controls (2/35).

Buffy coats from healthy blood donors served as controls. Sequencing was at survey level. In the study's own analysis: A productive frequency of 2.59 x 10-5 was the lowest detectable. Sequencing was performed with immunoSEQ multiplex PCR; in TCRdb, only in-frame clones are kept and a portion is missing. That table gives V, J and clone size, and the DNA gave D and trimming. The table has 25,000 to 30,000 clones, roughly 79% seen once. Germline CDR1 and CDR2: LGHNA and YSLEER. The CDR3 loop spans 14 amino acids. V lost 0 bases and J lost 1, with 6 bases in between. The sequence came from a human donor in good health. The rearrangement links TRBV4-3 to TRBJ1-1; unclear D gene. The material sequenced was CD4+ T cells from blood buffy coats. DNA for the CDR3: TGCGCCAGCAGCCAAGATCTCACGAACACTGAAGCTTTCTTT. It encodes CASSQDLTNTEAFF.